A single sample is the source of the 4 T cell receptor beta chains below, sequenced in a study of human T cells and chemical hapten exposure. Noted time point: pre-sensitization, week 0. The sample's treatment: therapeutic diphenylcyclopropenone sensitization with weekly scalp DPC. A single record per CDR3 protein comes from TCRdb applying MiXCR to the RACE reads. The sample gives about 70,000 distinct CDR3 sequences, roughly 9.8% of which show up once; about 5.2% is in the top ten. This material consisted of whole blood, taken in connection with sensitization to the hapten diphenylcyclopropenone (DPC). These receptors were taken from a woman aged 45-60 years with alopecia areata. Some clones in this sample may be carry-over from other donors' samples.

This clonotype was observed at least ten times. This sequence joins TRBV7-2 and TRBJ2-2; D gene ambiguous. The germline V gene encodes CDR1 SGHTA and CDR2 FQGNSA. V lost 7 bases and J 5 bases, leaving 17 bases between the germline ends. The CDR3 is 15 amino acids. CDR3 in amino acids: CASTPMGISTGELFF. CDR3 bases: TGTGCCAGCACCCCCATGGGAATTTCGACCGGGGAGCTGTTTTTT.

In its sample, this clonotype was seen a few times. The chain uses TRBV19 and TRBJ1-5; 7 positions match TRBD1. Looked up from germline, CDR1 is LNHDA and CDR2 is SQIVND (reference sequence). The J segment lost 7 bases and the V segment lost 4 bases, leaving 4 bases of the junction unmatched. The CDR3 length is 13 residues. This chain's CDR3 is CASSKGTVQPQHF. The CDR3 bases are TGTGCCAGTAGTAAAGGGACAGTACAGCCCCAGCATTTT.

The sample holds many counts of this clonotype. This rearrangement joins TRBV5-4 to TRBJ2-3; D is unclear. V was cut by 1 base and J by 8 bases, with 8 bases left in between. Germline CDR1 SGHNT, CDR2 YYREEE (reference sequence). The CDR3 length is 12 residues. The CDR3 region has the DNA TGTGCCAGCAGCTTGCAAGGCGGTACGCAGTATTTT. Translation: CASSLQGGTQYF.

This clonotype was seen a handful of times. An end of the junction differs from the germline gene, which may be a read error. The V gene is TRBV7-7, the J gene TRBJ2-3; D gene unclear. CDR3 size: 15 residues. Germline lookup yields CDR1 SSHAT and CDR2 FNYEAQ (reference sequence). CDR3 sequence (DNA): TGTGCTAGCAGCTTTGGGGTCTCTAGCACAGATACGCAGTATTTT. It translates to CASSFGVSSTDTQYF.